Described below is a single TCR beta chain sequence and its context. Cohort allocation depended upon clinical history that participants reported. Donors of Cohort 3 who recovered were those that had two negative PCRs, clearance, or symptom resolution. The data were obtained in a study of blood T cell repertoires in COVID-19. Study background: T cells, B-cell-depleted T cells, or PBMCs provided the cDNA or gDNA that served as material.

As handled by the study authors: Nucleated cell number was recorded as an estimate derived from reference gene primer amplification. Repertoires were generated with immunoSEQ multiplex PCR, while TCRdb's copy carries only in-frame clones and drops some. The DNA gave D and trimming, while V, J and clone size come from that table. The sample yields over 300,000 clones, over 75% seen once. This CDR3 contains 16 residues. The ends lost 5 bases at V and 6 bases at J; junction bases unmatched: 9. The V gene's germline CDR1 is MDHEN and CDR2 SYDVKM. The J gene is TRBJ2-3, the V gene TRBV28; 12 bases align to TRBD1. The sequence derives from a man aged 30-40 years who had recovered from COVID-19. Specimen: PBMCs or T cells enriched from blood (not recorded which). The CDR3 is CASSPPGQGAFDTQYF. CDR3 in DNA: TGTGCCAGCAGTCCTCCGGGACAGGGGGCTTTCGATACGCAGTATTTT.